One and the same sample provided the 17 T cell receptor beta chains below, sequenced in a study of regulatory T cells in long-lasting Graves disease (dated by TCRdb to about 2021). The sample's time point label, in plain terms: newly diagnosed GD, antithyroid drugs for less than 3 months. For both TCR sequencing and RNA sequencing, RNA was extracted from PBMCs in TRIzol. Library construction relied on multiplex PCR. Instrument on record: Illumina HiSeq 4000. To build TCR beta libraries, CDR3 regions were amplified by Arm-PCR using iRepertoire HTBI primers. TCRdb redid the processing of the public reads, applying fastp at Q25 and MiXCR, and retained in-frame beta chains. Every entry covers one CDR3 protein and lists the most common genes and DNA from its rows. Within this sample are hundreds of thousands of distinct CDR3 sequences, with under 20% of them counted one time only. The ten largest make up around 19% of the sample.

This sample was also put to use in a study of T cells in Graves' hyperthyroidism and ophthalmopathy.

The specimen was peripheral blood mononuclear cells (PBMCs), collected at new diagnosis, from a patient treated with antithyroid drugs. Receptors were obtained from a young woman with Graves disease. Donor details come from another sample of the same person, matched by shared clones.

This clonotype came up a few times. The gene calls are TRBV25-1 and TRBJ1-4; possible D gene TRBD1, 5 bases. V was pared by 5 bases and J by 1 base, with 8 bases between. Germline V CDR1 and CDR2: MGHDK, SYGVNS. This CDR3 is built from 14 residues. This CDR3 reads CASSLTVTNEKLFF. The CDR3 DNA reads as TGTGCCAGCAGTTTGACAGTAACTAATGAAAAACTGTTTTTT.

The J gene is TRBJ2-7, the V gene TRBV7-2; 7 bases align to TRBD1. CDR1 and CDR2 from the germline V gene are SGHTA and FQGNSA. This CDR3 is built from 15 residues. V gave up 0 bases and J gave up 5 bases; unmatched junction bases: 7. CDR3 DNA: TGTGCCAGCAGCTTAGCGCTGACAGGGCTGCACGAGCAGTACTTC. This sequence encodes CASSLALTGLHEQYF.

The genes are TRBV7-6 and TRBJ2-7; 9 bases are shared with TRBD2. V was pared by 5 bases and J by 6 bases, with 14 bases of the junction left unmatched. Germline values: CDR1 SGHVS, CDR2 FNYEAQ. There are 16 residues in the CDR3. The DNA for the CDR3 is TGTGCCAGCAGCCCTTTAGCGGGAGCAGGTTACGGCGAGCAGTACTTC. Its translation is CASSPLAGAGYGEQYF.

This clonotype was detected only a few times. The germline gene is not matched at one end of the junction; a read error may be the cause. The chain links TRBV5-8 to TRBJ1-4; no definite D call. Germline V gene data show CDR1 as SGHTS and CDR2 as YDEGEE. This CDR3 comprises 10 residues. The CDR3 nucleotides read TGTGCCAGCAGAGTTGGGAGTCTCGGTTTT. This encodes CASRVGSLGF.

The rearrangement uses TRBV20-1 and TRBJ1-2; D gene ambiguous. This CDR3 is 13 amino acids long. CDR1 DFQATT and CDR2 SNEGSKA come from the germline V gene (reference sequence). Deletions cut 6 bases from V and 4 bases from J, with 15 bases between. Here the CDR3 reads CSATTTPSYGYTF. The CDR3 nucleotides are TGCAGTGCAACCACTACACCTAGCTATGGCTACACCTTC.

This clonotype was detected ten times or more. The DNA of the CDR3 is TGCAGTGCTAGAGATTTGACTAGCGGGAGTGGGGATGAGCAGTTCTTC. Translation: CSARDLTSGSGDEQFF. This chain connects TRBV20-1 to TRBJ2-1; 12 positions match TRBD2. Germline CDR1 and CDR2: DFQATT and SNEGSKA (reference sequence). The CDR3 is 16 amino acids. The V segment lost 0 bases and the J segment 8 bases; nucleotides outside the gene matches: 8.

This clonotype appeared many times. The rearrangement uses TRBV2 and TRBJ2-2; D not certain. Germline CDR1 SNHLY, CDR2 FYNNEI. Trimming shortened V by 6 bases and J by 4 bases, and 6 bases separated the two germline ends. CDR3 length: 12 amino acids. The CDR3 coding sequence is TGTGCCAGCAGCCACGGCACCGGGGAGCTGTTTTTT. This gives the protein CASSHGTGELFF.

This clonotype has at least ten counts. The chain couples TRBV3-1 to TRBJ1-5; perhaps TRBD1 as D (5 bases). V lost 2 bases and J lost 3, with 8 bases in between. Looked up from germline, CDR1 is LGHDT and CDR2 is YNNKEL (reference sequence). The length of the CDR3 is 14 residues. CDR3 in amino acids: CASSQQGYNQPQHF. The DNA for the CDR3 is TGTGCCAGCAGCCAACAGGGCTACAATCAGCCCCAGCATTTT.

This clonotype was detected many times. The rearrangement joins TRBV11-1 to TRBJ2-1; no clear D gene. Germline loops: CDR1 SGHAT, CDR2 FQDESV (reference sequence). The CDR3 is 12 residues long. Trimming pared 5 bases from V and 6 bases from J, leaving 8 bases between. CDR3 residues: CASSPSGNEQFF. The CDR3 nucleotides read TGTGCCAGCAGCCCAAGTGGCAATGAGCAGTTCTTC.

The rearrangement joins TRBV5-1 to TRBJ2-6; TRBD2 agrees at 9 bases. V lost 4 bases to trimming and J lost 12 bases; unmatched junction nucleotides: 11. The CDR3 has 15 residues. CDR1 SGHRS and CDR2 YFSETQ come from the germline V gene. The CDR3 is CASSPQAGGPIVLTF. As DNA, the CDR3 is TGCGCCAGCAGCCCCCAAGCGGGAGGTCCGATCGTCCTGACTTTC.

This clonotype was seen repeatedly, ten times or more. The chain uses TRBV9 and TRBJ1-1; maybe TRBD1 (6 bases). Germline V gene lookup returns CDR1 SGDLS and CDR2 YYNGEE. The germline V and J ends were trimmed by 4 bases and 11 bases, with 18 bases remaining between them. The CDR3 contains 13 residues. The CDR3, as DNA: TGTGCCAGCAGCATCGGGGGAGCAGGGGAGGCTTTCTTT. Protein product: CASSIGGAGEAFF.

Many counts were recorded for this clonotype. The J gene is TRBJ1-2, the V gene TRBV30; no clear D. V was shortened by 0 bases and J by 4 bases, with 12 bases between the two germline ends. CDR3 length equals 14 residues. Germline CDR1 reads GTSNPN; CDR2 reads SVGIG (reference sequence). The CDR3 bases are TGTGCCTGGAGTGTATCTGGGCAGCTCTATGGCTACACCTTC. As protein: CAWSVSGQLYGYTF.

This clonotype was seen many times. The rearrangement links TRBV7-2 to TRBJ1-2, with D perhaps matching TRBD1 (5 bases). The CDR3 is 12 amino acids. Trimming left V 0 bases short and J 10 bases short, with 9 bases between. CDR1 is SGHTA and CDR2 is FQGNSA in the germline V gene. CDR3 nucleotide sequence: TGTGCCAGCAGCTTAGCTCAGGGTGTCTACACCTTC. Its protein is CASSLAQGVYTF.

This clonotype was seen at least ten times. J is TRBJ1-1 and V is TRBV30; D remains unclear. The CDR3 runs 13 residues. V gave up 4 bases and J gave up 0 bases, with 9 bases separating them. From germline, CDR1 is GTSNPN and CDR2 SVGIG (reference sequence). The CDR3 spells CAWNAGMNTEAFF. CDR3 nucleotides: TGTGCCTGGAACGCTGGCATGAACACTGAAGCTTTCTTT.

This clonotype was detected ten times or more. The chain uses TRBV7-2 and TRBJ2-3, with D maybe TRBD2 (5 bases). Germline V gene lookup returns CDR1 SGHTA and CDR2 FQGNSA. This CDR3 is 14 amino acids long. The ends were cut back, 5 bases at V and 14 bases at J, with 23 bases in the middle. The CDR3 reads CASSASGEMGRRYF. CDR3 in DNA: TGTGCCAGCAGCGCCTCAGGCGAGATGGGGAGACGGTATTTT.

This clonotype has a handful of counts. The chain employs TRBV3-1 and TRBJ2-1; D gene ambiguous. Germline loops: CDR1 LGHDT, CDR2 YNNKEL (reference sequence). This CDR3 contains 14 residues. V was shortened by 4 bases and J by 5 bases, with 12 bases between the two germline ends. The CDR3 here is CASSPLLSHNEQFF. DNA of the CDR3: TGTGCCAGCAGCCCCCTTCTTTCCCACAATGAGCAGTTCTTC.

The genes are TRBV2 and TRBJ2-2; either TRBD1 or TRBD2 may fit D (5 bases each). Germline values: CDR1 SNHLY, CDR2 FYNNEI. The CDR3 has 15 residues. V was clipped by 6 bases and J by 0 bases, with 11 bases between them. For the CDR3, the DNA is TGTGCCAGCAGAGAGGGGTCTCCGAACACCGGGGAGCTGTTTTTT. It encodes CASREGSPNTGELFF. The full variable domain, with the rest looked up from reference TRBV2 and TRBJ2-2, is EPEVTQTPSHQVTQMGQEVILRCVPISNHLYFYWYRQILGQKVEFLVSFYNNEISEKSEIFDDQFSVERPDGSNFTLKIRSTKLEDSAMYFCASREGSPNTGELFFGEGSRLTVL.